A selection of T cell receptor beta chains follows, all from one sample in a study of cytomegalovirus exposure and HLA in healthy donors. Assay used: immunoSEQ multiplex PCR; TCRdb lists only in-frame clones, some missing. The sample has 35,000 to 45,000 clones, roughly 90% seen once. Sequenced input: PBMCs. These receptors came from a woman between 18 and 29 years old in good health and CMV-seronegative. The CDR3 runs from the conserved cysteine through the conserved F or W. D genes are given only for firm matches. Size values are once, few and many counts, or a class for expanded clones, and some rows have none.

>-|TRBV10-2|TRBJ2-1|-
CASRRRGPPYNEQFF
TGCGCCAGCAGAAGGCGGGGGCCTCCCTACAATGAGCAGTTCTTC
>-|TRBV2|TRBJ2-7|TRBD2
CASSPWTSGSGGEQYF
TGTGCCAGCAGTCCGTGGACTAGCGGGAGCGGGGGCGAGCAGTACTTC
>-|TRBV7-7|TRBJ1-3|-
CASSLCLRLSSGNTIYF
TGTGCCAGCAGCTTATGCCTCAGGCTCAGCTCTGGAAACACCATATATTTT
>few|TRBV6-6|TRBJ1-1|-
CASRYNTEAFF
TGTGCCAGCAGGTATAACACTGAAGCTTTCTTT
>few|TRBV7-9|TRBJ2-5|TRBD2
CSSSLRAGALETQYF
TGTTCCAGCAGCCTCAGAGCGGGGGCGTTGGAGACCCAGTACTTC
>-|TRBV6-5|TRBJ2-3|-
CASSYVARGGTDTQYF
TGTGCCAGCAGTTACGTCGCCCGCGGAGGCACAGATACGCAGTATTTT
>-|TRBV6-5|TRBJ1-2|-
CASTNSNYGYTF
TGTGCCAGCACGAACAGTAACTATGGCTACACCTTC
>-|TRBV9|TRBJ2-3|-
CASSVVPQFTDTQYF
TGTGCCAGCAGCGTAGTGCCCCAGTTTACAGATACGCAGTATTTT
>-|TRBV7-9|TRBJ1-4|TRBD1
CASSLGQGRFGLFF
TGTGCCAGCAGCCTGGGACAGGGAAGGTTTGGCCTGTTTTTT
>-|TRBV5-3|TRBJ2-7|-
CARSSPTEIYF
TGTGCCAGAAGCTCTCCGACAGAGATTTACTTC
>few|TRBV28|TRBJ2-1|-
CASSSLDRPPLTGQFF
TGTGCCAGCAGTTCCCTAGACAGGCCTCCCTTGACGGGGCAGTTCTTC
>few|TRBV25-1|TRBJ1-4|-
CASSEYKAGKLFF
TGTGCCAGCAGTGAATATAAGGCAGGGAAACTGTTTTTT
>few|TRBV29-1|TRBJ2-7|-
CSVEVGEGGYEQYF
TGCAGCGTTGAAGTCGGAGAGGGAGGATACGAGCAGTACTTC
>-|TRBV6-1|TRBJ2-7|-
CASSEEGAGSYEQYF
TGTGCCAGCAGTGAAGAAGGGGCAGGGTCCTACGAGCAGTACTTC
>-|TRBV4-3|TRBJ1-2|TRBD1
CASSHTGTEYGYTF
TGCGCCAGCAGCCACACCGGGACAGAGTATGGCTACACCTTC
>-|TRBV4-3|TRBJ1-1|-
CASSQAWGGVEAFF
TGCGCCAGCAGCCAAGCGTGGGGGGGGGTTGAAGCTTTCTTT
>-|TRBV18|TRBJ1-1|-
CASSPSVEFHTEAFF
TGTGCCAGCTCACCATCTGTTGAGTTTCACACTGAAGCTTTCTTT
>-|TRBV19|TRBJ2-7|TRBD2
CASKRTSGAYEQYF
TGTGCCTCCAAAAGGACTAGCGGTGCCTACGAGCAGTACTTC
>-|TRBV5-1|TRBJ2-7|TRBD1
CASSLTIGTAAYEQYF
TGCGCCAGCAGCTTGACTATCGGGACAGCCGCCTACGAGCAGTACTTC
>-|TRBV11-2|TRBJ2-7|TRBD2
CASSLALAGIEQYF
TGTGCCAGCAGCTTAGCACTAGCGGGAATCGAGCAGTACTTC
>-|TRBV7-7|TRBJ2-5|TRBD1
CASSPRRDRAYETQYF
TGTGCCAGCAGCCCCCGCCGGGACAGGGCTTATGAGACCCAGTACTTC
>-|TRBV30|TRBJ1-2|-
CAWSSLIPYGYTF
TGTGCCTGGAGCTCTCTAATCCCCTATGGCTACACCTTC
>-|TRBV4-2|TRBJ1-2|-
CASSHDPTEFNYGYTF
TGTGCCAGCAGCCACGACCCTACAGAATTTAACTATGGCTACACCTTC
>few|TRBV10-3|TRBJ1-5|-
CASEGGPWEPQHF
TGTGCCAGCGAAGGAGGTCCTTGGGAGCCCCAGCATTTT
>-|TRBV25-1|TRBJ2-7|-
CASSRQPTYEQYF
TGTGCCAGCAGCCGACAGCCTACCTACGAGCAGTACTTC
>-|TRBV7-2|TRBJ2-2|TRBD2
CASRLPTGRGQLRDRELFF
TGTGCCAGCAGGTTGCCCACCGGGAGGGGACAACTCCGCGACAGGGAGCTGTTTTTT
>-|TRBV23-1|TRBJ2-7|-
CASRSEGSDLDEQYF
TGCGCCAGCAGATCCGAAGGATCCGATCTAGACGAGCAGTACTTC
>-|TRBV7-9|TRBJ2-7|TRBD1
CASSPRTGSEQYF
TGTGCCAGCAGCCCAAGGACAGGGTCCGAGCAGTACTTC
>-|TRBV25-1|TRBJ2-5|TRBD1
CASSKTGEVETQYF
TGTGCCAGCAGTAAGACAGGGGAGGTCGAGACCCAGTACTTC
>-|TRBV9|TRBJ1-1|TRBD1
CASSPGTATEAFF
TGTGCCAGCAGCCCAGGGACAGCGACTGAAGCTTTCTTT
>-|TRBV29-1|TRBJ1-1|TRBD1
CSVGTGGRTEAFF
TGCAGCGTTGGGACAGGGGGCCGGACTGAAGCTTTCTTT
>-|TRBV4-1|TRBJ2-1|TRBD1
CASSQDRQGIYNEQFF
TGCGCCAGCAGCCAAGATAGACAGGGAATCTACAATGAGCAGTTCTTC
>-|TRBV27|TRBJ1-2|-
CASSPYKTPDWEDGYTF
TGTGCCAGCAGTCCATATAAAACCCCTGACTGGGAGGATGGCTACACCTTC
>-|TRBV30|TRBJ2-7|-
CAWTRPPGSYEQYF
TGTGCCTGGACCCGCCCCCCAGGATCCTACGAGCAGTACTTC
>-|TRBV27|TRBJ1-5|TRBD1
CASSSQTGTQPQHF
TGTGCCAGCAGTTCCCAGACAGGGACTCAGCCCCAGCATTTT
>-|TRBV12-5|TRBJ2-6|-
CASGPRWGGHSSGANVLTF
TGTGCTAGTGGTCCGCGTTGGGGGGGCCATAGCTCTGGGGCCAACGTCCTGACTTTC
>-|TRBV5-1|TRBJ2-3|TRBD2
CASSSIAGAGTDTQYF
TGCGCCAGCAGCTCAATAGCGGGAGCCGGCACAGATACGCAGTATTTT
>few|TRBV29-1|TRBJ1-5|TRBD1
CSVLDRESQPQHF
TGCAGCGTTTTGGACAGGGAAAGTCAGCCCCAGCATTTT
>-|TRBV28|TRBJ2-7|TRBD1
CASSVTHRRGRSYEQYF
TGTGCCAGCAGTGTCACCCACCGCAGGGGGCGCTCCTACGAGCAGTACTTC
>-|TRBV19|TRBJ2-1|-
CASSLDYLNEQFF
TGTGCCAGTAGTCTCGACTACCTCAATGAGCAGTTCTTC
>once|TRBV10-1|TRBJ2-7|-
CASSDFNEQYF
TGCGCCAGCAGTGATTTCAACGAGCAGTACTTC
>-|TRBV7-3|TRBJ2-1|TRBD2
CASSLIRGSGAYNEQFF
TGTGCCAGCAGCTTAATACGCGGCAGCGGGGCCTACAATGAGCAGTTCTTC
>-|TRBV6-5|TRBJ2-1|-
CASTIGQGRRNEQFF
TGTGCCAGCACCATAGGACAAGGCCGGCGGAATGAGCAGTTCTTC
>-|TRBV10-2|TRBJ2-1|TRBD1
CASLKGASSYNEQFF
TGCGCCAGCCTCAAGGGGGCTAGCTCCTACAATGAGCAGTTCTTC
>-|TRBV28|TRBJ2-7|TRBD2
CASSRWTSSTYEQYF
TGTGCCAGCAGCCGATGGACTAGTTCCACCTACGAGCAGTACTTC
>-|TRBV5-1|TRBJ2-7|TRBD1
CASSRTGFYEQYF
TGCGCCAGCAGCCGGACAGGGTTCTACGAGCAGTACTTC
>-|TRBV7-8|TRBJ1-1|-
CASSLVGGNTEAFF
TGTGCCAGCAGCTTAGTCGGAGGGAACACTGAAGCTTTCTTT
>once|TRBV19|TRBJ1-1|-
CASSINRGTEAFF
TGTGCCAGTAGTATTAACCGAGGAACTGAAGCTTTCTTT
>-|TRBV6-4|TRBJ2-2|TRBD2
CASSETGGPSAGELFF
TGTGCCAGCAGTGAAACGGGAGGGCCCTCGGCCGGGGAGCTGTTTTTT
>-|TRBV28|TRBJ1-2|-
CASSEQIHYGYTF
TGTGCCAGCAGTGAACAGATTCACTATGGCTACACCTTC
>-|TRBV5-1|TRBJ2-3|TRBD2
CASSFAGEGSDTQYF
TGCGCCAGCAGCTTCGCGGGAGAAGGATCAGATACGCAGTATTTT
>-|TRBV5-1|TRBJ2-7|-
CASSLAGGEAYEQYF
TGCGCCAGCAGCTTGGCCGGCGGCGAAGCCTACGAGCAGTACTTC
>-|TRBV30|TRBJ2-7|TRBD2
CAWNPEGLAGDPYEQYF
TGTGCCTGGAATCCCGAAGGACTAGCGGGAGATCCCTACGAGCAGTACTTC
>-|TRBV29-1|TRBJ1-1|-
CSVPSSTEAFF
TGCAGCGTCCCTTCGAGCACTGAAGCTTTCTTT
>-|TRBV11-2|TRBJ1-2|-
CASSSLRRPRDYGYTF
TGTGCCAGCAGCTCTCTTCGGAGACCGAGGGACTATGGCTACACCTTC
>-|TRBV6-1|TRBJ2-3|TRBD1
CASSPLGGATDTQYF
TGTGCCAGCAGTCCCCTAGGGGGCGCAACAGATACGCAGTATTTT
>-|TRBV6-1|TRBJ2-1|-
CASSEVPGPGLYNEQFF
TGTGCCAGCAGTGAAGTCCCGGGTCCTGGCTTGTACAATGAGCAGTTCTTC
>-|TRBV10-1|TRBJ2-3|TRBD2
CANGTSGGTDTQYF
TGCGCCAACGGGACTAGCGGGGGCACAGATACGCAGTATTTT